This T cell receptor beta chain was found in a study of blood T cell repertoires in COVID-19. Study summary: Sites in the United States, Italy and Spain provided acute and convalescent COVID-19 samples. Sources were T cells, B-cell-depleted T cells, or PBMCs; the material itself was cDNA or gDNA.

V lost 6 bases and J 2 bases, leaving 25 bases between the germline ends. The germline gives CDR1 MNHEY, CDR2 SMNVEV (reference sequence). The CDR3 has 18 amino acids. Measured with immunoSEQ multiplex PCR; TCRdb has only the in-frame clones, and not every one. The repertoire consists of fewer than 150,000 clones, with 85% occurring once and the leading ten covering about 3.2%. This clonotype originated in a middle-aged man with acute or convalescent COVID-19. This chain links TRBV27 with TRBJ1-1; the D gene is possibly TRBD1 (6 bases). Sequenced sample: peripheral blood. The CDR3 here is CASSRRTERRWGNTEAFF. CDR3 nucleotide sequence: TGTGCCAGCAGCCGCCGGACAGAGAGGAGATGGGGAAACACTGAAGCTTTCTTT.